The 10 T cell receptor beta chains below were found in one sample sequenced in a study of cytomegalovirus exposure and HLA in healthy donors. The PCR was carried out with 60 Vbeta primers and 13 Jbeta primers. This table comes from immunoSEQ multiplex PCR, and its TCRdb copy is limited to in-frame clones, with some not included. The data show hundreds of thousands of clones, 70% to 90% seen once. Sequencing was performed on PBMCs. Source of these receptors: a woman younger than 30 in good health and CMV-seronegative.

The CDR3 protein is CASSLGAFGGYSNQPQHF. The CDR3 DNA reads as TGTGCCAGCAGCTTAGGGGCTTTTGGGGGCTATAGCAATCAGCCCCAGCATTTT. The chain couples TRBV7-8 to TRBJ1-5; TRBD1 might be the D (6 bases). From germline, CDR1 is SGHVS and CDR2 FQNEAQ. The CDR3 covers 18 residues. Trimming pared 1 base from V and 0 bases from J, leaving 16 bases between.

The rearrangement uses TRBV19 and TRBJ2-3, with D hard to call. Germline CDR1 is LNHDA and CDR2 is SQIVND (reference sequence). This CDR3 comprises 15 residues. Trimming pared 0 bases from V and 0 bases from J, leaving 7 bases between. CDR3 region: CASSIEGRSTDTQYF. Written as DNA, the CDR3 is TGTGCCAGTAGTATAGAGGGCAGAAGCACAGATACGCAGTATTTT.

The rearrangement uses TRBV2 and TRBJ1-1; TRBD1 agrees at 9 bases. V lost 5 bases to trimming and J lost 5 bases; unmatched junction nucleotides: 6. The germline gives CDR1 SNHLY, CDR2 FYNNEI. CDR3 length equals 14 residues. The CDR3 DNA follows: TGTGCCAGCAGTCAGGACAGGGGCAGGACTGAAGCTTTCTTT. Residues: CASSQDRGRTEAFF.

This chain connects TRBV11-2 to TRBJ2-1; D gene uncertain. Germline loops: CDR1 SGHAT, CDR2 FQNNGV. Trimming cost V 1 base and J 2 bases, with 6 bases left between them. There are 14 residues in the CDR3. Written as DNA, the CDR3 is TGTGCCAGCAGCTTAGGGAGCCCCTACAATGAGCAGTTCTTC. This gives the protein CASSLGSPYNEQFF.

This chain joins TRBV11-3 and TRBJ1-3; unclear D gene. This CDR3 is 16 amino acids long. Trimming removed 1 base from V and 8 bases from J, with 18 bases in between. Germline V CDR1 and CDR2: SGHNT, YENEEA. CDR3 in DNA: TGTGCCAGCAGCTTAGGGTCGGAGGCTCCTTTAGACACCATATATTTT. Translated, it gives CASSLGSEAPLDTIYF.

The rearrangement uses TRBV5-5 and TRBJ1-3; a possible D gene is TRBD1 (6 bases). The CDR3 covers 15 residues. Germline-derived CDR1 and CDR2 are SGHKS and YYEKEE (reference sequence). Trimming shortened V by 4 bases and J by 0 bases, and 11 bases separated the two germline ends. The CDR3 region is CASSSGGLSGNTIYF. For the CDR3, the DNA is TGTGCCAGCAGCAGCGGGGGCCTCTCTGGAAACACCATATATTTT.

This rearrangement joins TRBV9 to TRBJ2-3; a weak D match, TRBD2 (7 bases). Trimming took off 3 bases at V and 2 bases at J, with 16 bases between the two ends. This CDR3 region has 16 residues. Germline loops: CDR1 SGDLS, CDR2 YYNGEE. CDR3 DNA sequence: TGTGCCAGCAGCGGAAGGGTGGGGGGGCCCACAGATACGCAGTATTTT. Residues: CASSGRVGGPTDTQYF.

This chain connects TRBV6-1 to TRBJ1-6, with D uncertain. Trimming took off 3 bases at V and 4 bases at J, with 10 bases between the two ends. This CDR3 contains 15 residues. Germline CDR1 MNHNS, CDR2 SASEGT. CDR3 DNA sequence: TGTGCCAGCAGTGATGGTCAGGTTTATAATTCACCCCTCCACTTT. Encoded protein: CASSDGQVYNSPLHF.

The chain joins TRBV10-3 to TRBJ2-3; the match to TRBD2 covers 8 bases. The CDR3 is 16 amino acids. The V gene's germline CDR1 is ENHRY and CDR2 SYGVKD. V was pared by 7 bases and J by 6 bases, with 15 bases of the junction left unmatched. In nucleotides, the CDR3 is TGTGCCATCACCGGGGGGATCGGGGGGGCCGGGGATACGCAGTATTTT. This translates into CAITGGIGGAGDTQYF.

V and J are TRBV13 and TRBJ1-4; 8 bases agree with TRBD1. The V gene end was trimmed by 3 bases and the J gene end by 5 bases; junction bases not matched to a gene: 2. This CDR3 has 14 residues. The germline CDR1 and CDR2 sequences are PRHDT and FYEKMQ (reference sequence). The CDR3 bases are TGTGCCAGCAGCTTCGGGACAGGAAATGAAAAACTGTTTTTT. This gives the protein CASSFGTGNEKLFF.